The source of this T cell receptor (beta chain) is a study of Ad26.COV2.S vaccination and SARS-CoV-2 variants. In the study overall: Administration of Ad26.COV2.S was intramuscular, either once or twice 56 days apart.

Looked up from germline, CDR1 is MDHEN and CDR2 is SYDVKM. CDR3 length: 12 amino acids. V shed 9 bases and J 9 bases; nucleotides not matched to a gene: 5. On this clone: What it binds is unknown.

Libraries were prepared by immunoSEQ multiplex PCR; TCRdb keeps only in-frame clonotypes and omits some of them. The sample has around 270,000 clones; about 83% are singletons. Study-wide points: Total responses of T cells may have been underestimated by the analyses of TCR breadth and depth. Ad26.COV2.S recipients had broader spike-specific TCRs (P = 0.0014).

Treatment denoted: about 20 received Ad26.COV2.S at low or high dose, single or two shots; about 5 received placebo; per-sample allocation not given. Day 63 after the first vaccine or placebo injection was the time point for sampling. This vaccine is an Ad26 vector that expresses the Wuhan-strain SARS-CoV-2 spike. The sequencing here drew on peripheral blood, taken in a trial of Ad26.COV2.S vaccine versus placebo. This chain connects TRBV28 to TRBJ1-6, with 7 nucleotides matching TRBD1. The receptor was derived from a person aged 18-60 years who received the Ad26.COV2.S COVID-19 vaccine or a placebo. The CDR3 sequence is CASGQDISPLHF. The CDR3 bases are TGTGCCAGTGGACAGGACATTTCACCCCTCCACTTT.